A selection of T cell receptor beta chains follows, all from one sample in a study of control samples from healthy donors and cancer patients. Sequencing was performed with immunoSEQ multiplex PCR; in TCRdb, only in-frame clones are kept and a portion is missing. The table has 150,000 to 200,000 clones, just over 85% seen once. Sequenced input: blood. Receptor source: a man younger than 35 in good health. Each CDR3 is given with its conserved first and last residue. D genes are given only for firm matches. Clone size, where shown, is once, few, many, or a class for clones that have expanded.

j_call v_call d_call clone_size cdr3_aa cdr3_nt
TRBJ2-3 TRBV21-1 NA NA CASSMVGGGESTDTQYF TGTGCCAGCAGCATGGTGGGCGGGGGGGAGAGCACAGATACGCAGTATTTT
TRBJ2-5 TRBV7-2 TRBD2 once CASRGLARETQYF TGTGCCAGCAGAGGACTAGCGAGGGAGACCCAGTACTTC
TRBJ1-2 TRBV28 NA NA CASSLGPLREENYGYTF TGTGCCAGCAGTTTAGGCCCTCTCAGGGAGGAGAACTATGGCTACACCTTC
TRBJ1-2 TRBV3-1/TRBV3-2 NA NA CASSQVGSGGGYTF TGTGCCAGCAGCCAAGTCGGTTCGGGGGGAGGCTACACCTTC
TRBJ2-5 TRBV3-1/TRBV3-2 NA NA CASSQDLATETQYF TGTGCCAGCAGCCAGGACTTAGCGACGGAGACCCAGTACTTC
TRBJ2-3 TRBV6-2/TRBV6-3 NA NA CASSYVTRGQYF TGTGCCAGCAGTTACGTGACTAGGGGGCAGTATTTT
TRBJ2-2 TRBV2 NA NA CASSDPRARELFF TGTGCCAGCAGTGACCCGAGGGCCCGGGAGCTGTTTTTT
TRBJ2-7 TRBV10-3 TRBD1 NA CAISDDRESYEQYF TGTGCCATCAGTGACGACAGGGAATCCTACGAGCAGTACTTC
TRBJ2-1 TRBV7-9 NA NA CASNVVRPQRNEQFF TGTGCCAGCAACGTAGTACGCCCCCAAAGGAATGAGCAGTTCTTC
TRBJ1-6 TRBV7-9 NA few CASSQDSSLAPLHF TGTGCCAGCAGCCAAGACAGTTCCTTGGCTCCCCTCCACTTT
TRBJ2-7 TRBV18 TRBD2 NA CASSLTGTSDYEQYF TGTGCCAGCTCACTTACCGGGACTAGCGATTACGAGCAGTACTTC
TRBJ2-2 TRBV9 NA NA CASSPSPGELFF TGTGCCAGCAGCCCGAGCCCCGGGGAGCTGTTTTTT
TRBJ1-6 TRBV30 NA few CAWTRLAINSPLHF TGTGCCTGGACCCGACTGGCCATTAATTCACCCCTCCACTTT
TRBJ2-5 TRBV30 NA NA CAWSVHGGKTQYF TGTGCCTGGAGTGTACACGGGGGAAAGACCCAGTACTTC
TRBJ2-7 TRBV11-2 NA NA CASSLDPGRTYEQYF TGTGCCAGCAGCTTAGATCCGGGCAGGACCTACGAGCAGTACTTC
TRBJ2-1 TRBV5-4 NA NA CASSLDRDHGNEQFF TGTGCCAGCAGCTTGGATCGGGACCATGGCAATGAGCAGTTCTTC
TRBJ1-2 TRBV9 NA NA CASSAVGVNYGYTF TGTGCCAGCAGCGCCGTAGGGGTTAACTATGGCTACACCTTC
TRBJ2-1 TRBV19 NA NA CASSLQGELSEQFF TGTGCCAGTAGTCTCCAGGGTGAACTCAGTGAGCAGTTCTTC
TRBJ2-5 TRBV7-2 TRBD2 few CASSLMPSGGETQYF TGTGCCAGCAGCTTAATGCCTAGCGGGGGGGAGACCCAGTACTTC
TRBJ2-3 TRBV2 TRBD2 NA CASTLRGSGGFTDTQYF TGTGCCAGCACCCTCCGGGGCAGCGGGGGTTTCACAGATACGCAGTATTTT
TRBJ1-2 TRBV27 TRBD1 NA CASSPTGTGGFFYGYTF TGTGCCAGCAGTCCAACCGGGACAGGGGGCTTCTTCTATGGCTACACCTTC
TRBJ1-2 TRBV7-2 NA NA CASSSPGGIGAGYTF TGTGCCAGCAGCTCCCCGGGGGGGATCGGTGCCGGCTACACCTTC
TRBJ2-3 TRBV5-4 TRBD1 NA CASTKGQGAADTQYF TGTGCCAGCACCAAGGGGCAGGGGGCAGCAGATACGCAGTATTTT
TRBJ2-3 TRBV24-1 TRBD2 NA CAVSSGYTDTQYF TGTGCCGTTTCTAGCGGATACACAGATACGCAGTATTTT
TRBJ1-1 TRBV6-5 NA once CASKGQRGATEAFF TGTGCCAGCAAGGGGCAGAGGGGGGCCACTGAAGCTTTCTTT
TRBJ2-7 TRBV4-1 NA NA CASSQVRTASIYEQYF TGCGCCAGCAGCCAAGTACGGACAGCCTCTATCTACGAGCAGTACTTC
TRBJ2-1 TRBV14 TRBD2 NA CASSRTLTSGGPRGYYNEQFF TGTGCCAGCAGCCGAACCCTCACTAGCGGGGGGCCGCGGGGATATTACAATGAGCAGTTCTTC
TRBJ1-2 TRBV5-4 NA few CASSSTGAPQDYGYTF TGTGCCAGCAGCTCCACTGGGGCCCCCCAGGACTATGGCTACACCTTC
TRBJ1-2 TRBV30 NA NA CAWSPGRYGYTF TGTGCCTGGAGCCCAGGGCGGTATGGCTACACCTTC
TRBJ1-1 TRBV28 TRBD1 NA CASGTVNTEAFF TGTGCCAGCGGGACAGTTAACACTGAAGCTTTCTTT
TRBJ2-1 TRBV3-1/TRBV3-2 TRBD2 NA CASSQGVAGVQFF TGTGCCAGCAGCCAAGGGGTAGCGGGGGTTCAGTTCTTC
TRBJ1-1 TRBV7-9 NA NA CASSLVGVGTEAFF TGTGCCAGCAGCTTAGTAGGGGTTGGCACTGAAGCTTTCTTT
TRBJ2-3 TRBV15 TRBD2 NA CATSRFGGGTDTQYF TGTGCCACCAGCAGATTCGGGGGGGGAACAGATACGCAGTATTTT
TRBJ2-7 TRBV29-1 TRBD1 NA CSVELGQGASEQYF TGCAGCGTTGAGCTCGGGCAGGGGGCTTCCGAGCAGTACTTC
TRBJ1-1 TRBV5-4 NA once CASSLGSEAFF TGTGCCAGCAGCTTAGGGAGTGAAGCTTTCTTT
TRBJ1-2 TRBV27 TRBD1 NA CASSFKGGAGYGYTF TGTGCCAGCAGTTTTAAAGGGGGCGCCGGCTATGGCTACACCTTC
TRBJ1-1 TRBV29-1 NA NA CSVETGNTEAFF TGCAGCGTTGAAACAGGGAACACTGAAGCTTTCTTT
TRBJ1-2 TRBV27 TRBD1 NA CASSSASDRLRPRGYTF TGTGCCAGCAGTTCTGCGTCGGACAGGCTTAGACCGCGTGGCTACACCTTC
TRBJ2-7 TRBV4-2 TRBD2 NA CASSQELSGVYEQYF TGTGCCAGCAGCCAAGAATTAAGCGGGGTCTACGAGCAGTACTTC
TRBJ1-5 TRBV4-2 TRBD1 NA CASSHDWTGGNQPQHF TGTGCCAGCAGCCACGACTGGACAGGGGGTAATCAGCCCCAGCATTTT
TRBJ1-4 TRBV5-1 NA NA CASSPDGVVEKLFF TGCGCCAGCAGCCCGGACGGGGTAGTTGAAAAACTGTTTTTT
TRBJ2-1 TRBV7-2 TRBD2 few CASSLNALAGNEQFF TGTGCCAGCAGCTTAAATGCCCTAGCGGGGAATGAGCAGTTCTTC
TRBJ1-6 TRBV28 TRBD1 NA CASSFGRGNSPLHF TGTGCCAGCAGTTTCGGCAGGGGGAATTCACCCCTCCACTTT
TRBJ2-1 TRBV7-9 NA NA CASSRGTSSSYNEQFF TGTGCCAGCAGCAGGGGGACTTCCAGCTCCTACAATGAGCAGTTCTTC
TRBJ1-2 TRBV30 NA few CAWSVSLLYGYTF TGTGCCTGGAGTGTTAGTCTCCTCTATGGCTACACCTTC
TRBJ1-4 TRBV7-2 NA NA CASSLTQDNEKLFF TGTGCCAGCAGCTTGACACAGGATAATGAAAAACTGTTTTTT
TRBJ1-3 TRBV4-1 TRBD1 NA CASSQEGTGSNTIYF TGCGCCAGCAGCCAAGAGGGGACAGGGTCGAACACCATATATTTT
TRBJ1-2 TRBV6-5 NA NA CASSYTGFPNYGYTF TGTGCCAGCAGTTACACGGGCTTCCCTAACTATGGCTACACCTTC
TRBJ1-5 TRBV5-6 TRBD1 NA CASSLEGAGQPQHF TGTGCCAGCAGCTTAGAGGGGGCAGGGCAGCCCCAGCATTTT
TRBJ2-7 TRBV4-3 NA NA CASSQAAFSYEQYF TGCGCCAGCAGCCAGGCGGCATTCTCCTACGAGCAGTACTTC
TRBJ2-5 TRBV30 NA NA CAWSARTPGSRAQTQYF TGTGCCTGGAGTGCCCGTACCCCCGGCTCACGCGCCCAGACCCAGTACTTC
TRBJ2-7 TRBV19 NA NA CASGQGSSYEQYF TGTGCCAGTGGTCAGGGAAGCTCCTACGAGCAGTACTTC
TRBJ2-5 TRBV7-6 TRBD2 NA CASSPGTSGGAQTQYF TGTGCCAGCAGCCCTGGGACTAGCGGGGGGGCACAGACCCAGTACTTC